The rows below give T cell receptor beta chains drawn from one sample of a study of OX40 agonist ivuxolimab in advanced cancers. Profiling relied on immunoSEQ multiplex PCR, and the TCRdb table lists in-frame clones only, not all of them. In the table there are more than 75,000 clones, less than 90% of which are singletons. Here the sequenced sample was CD4+ or CD8+ T cells sorted from blood, taken in a trial of the OX40 agonist ivuxolimab. The origin of the receptors is an adult with an advanced solid tumor such as melanoma, head and neck, liver or kidney cancer. Both conserved end residues are part of each CDR3.

V	J	CDR3
TRBV19	TRBJ1-5	CASSLPGNQPQHF
TRBV30	TRBJ2-1	CAWSLAGIEQFF
TRBV7-9	TRBJ2-1	CASSPGASGHNEQFF
TRBV27	TRBJ1-4	CASSPNPAGDEKLFF
TRBV7-2	TRBJ2-5	CASSLSGLTQETQYF
TRBV10-3	TRBJ1-2	CAISDSQGLDGYTF
TRBV11-3	TRBJ2-2	CASSLETSGSTGELFF
TRBV7-8	TRBJ1-1	CASSMDRVTEAFF
TRBV27	TRBJ2-7	CASHQVGAQFTAEQYF
TRBV5-4	TRBJ2-5	CASSFGLAGALYQETQYF
TRBV28	TRBJ2-3	CASTASSSTDTQYF
TRBV19	TRBJ1-1	CASSMAYRVNTEAFF
TRBV7-8	TRBJ1-1	CASSLGSRDAFF
TRBV7-2	TRBJ2-1	CASKGLKRGGYNEQFF
TRBV10-3	TRBJ1-2	CAITPGQGMSYTF
TRBV9	TRBJ2-7	CASSVGQASYEQYF
TRBV28	TRBJ1-1	CASSSYRSMNTEAFF
TRBV28	TRBJ2-1	CASIRPGGSYNEQFF
TRBV7-2	TRBJ2-7	CASSLAGRLYEQYF
TRBV5-1	TRBJ1-1	CASNQGTGNTEAFF
TRBV27	TRBJ2-6	CASSLEGARIASGANVLTF
TRBV2	TRBJ2-2	CASSTRNTGELFF
TRBV6-5	TRBJ1-6	CASSWSNSPLHF
TRBV10-3	TRBJ1-1	CAIRGTVNTEAFF
TRBV11-3	TRBJ1-1	CASSPWGQGDTEAFF
TRBV14	TRBJ2-3	CASSQDIVSTDTQYF
TRBV7-3	TRBJ2-1	CASSWGLADNEQFF
TRBV19	TRBJ1-1	CASSTGNTEAFF
TRBV19	TRBJ2-3	CASSAALSTDTQYF
TRBV19	TRBJ1-2	CASAISGDRGSGYTF
TRBV19	TRBJ1-2	CASSMTQGQRYKGYTF
TRBV6-6	TRBJ1-1	CASSYGEGRAFF
TRBV19	TRBJ2-7	CASSDRGSYEQYF
TRBV5-1	TRBJ2-5	CASSPTSGGGETQYF
TRBV7-6	TRBJ1-5	CASSLQGNNQPQHF
TRBV6-5	TRBJ1-1	CASSYRGSTNEAFF
TRBV27	TRBJ1-4	CASSFFGEADEKLFF
TRBV28	TRBJ2-5	CASSRGRGETQYF
TRBV30	TRBJ2-5	CAWSAQETQYF